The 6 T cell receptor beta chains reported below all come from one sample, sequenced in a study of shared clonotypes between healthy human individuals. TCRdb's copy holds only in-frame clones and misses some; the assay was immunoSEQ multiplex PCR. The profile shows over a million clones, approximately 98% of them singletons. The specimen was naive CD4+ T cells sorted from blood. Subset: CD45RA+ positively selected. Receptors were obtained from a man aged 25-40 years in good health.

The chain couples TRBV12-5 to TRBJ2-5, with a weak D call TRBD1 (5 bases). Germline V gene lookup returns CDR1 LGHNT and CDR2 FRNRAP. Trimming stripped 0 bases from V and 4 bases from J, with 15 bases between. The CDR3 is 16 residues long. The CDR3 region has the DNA TGTGCTAGTGGTTTGGTTACTTTCGGCAGGGTAGAGACCCAGTACTTC. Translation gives CASGLVTFGRVETQYF.

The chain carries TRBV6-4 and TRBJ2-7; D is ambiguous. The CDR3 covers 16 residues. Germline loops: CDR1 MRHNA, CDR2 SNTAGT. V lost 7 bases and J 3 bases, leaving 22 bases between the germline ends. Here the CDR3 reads CASTELRTPTGYEQYF. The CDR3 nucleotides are TGTGCCAGCACCGAGCTCCGTACTCCAACCGGCTACGAGCAGTACTTC.

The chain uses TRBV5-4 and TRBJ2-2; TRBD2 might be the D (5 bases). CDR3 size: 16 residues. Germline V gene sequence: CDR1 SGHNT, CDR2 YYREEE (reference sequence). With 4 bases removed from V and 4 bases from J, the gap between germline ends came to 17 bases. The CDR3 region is CASSTPSGGFTGELFF. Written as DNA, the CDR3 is TGTGCCAGCAGCACTCCCTCGGGCGGGTTCACCGGGGAGCTGTTTTTT.

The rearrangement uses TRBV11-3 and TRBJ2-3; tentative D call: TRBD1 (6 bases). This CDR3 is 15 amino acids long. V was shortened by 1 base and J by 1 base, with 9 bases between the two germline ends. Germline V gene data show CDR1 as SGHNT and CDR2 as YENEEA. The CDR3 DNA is TGTGCCAGCAGCTTAGGTGCAGGGGGCACAGATACGCAGTATTTT. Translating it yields CASSLGAGGTDTQYF.

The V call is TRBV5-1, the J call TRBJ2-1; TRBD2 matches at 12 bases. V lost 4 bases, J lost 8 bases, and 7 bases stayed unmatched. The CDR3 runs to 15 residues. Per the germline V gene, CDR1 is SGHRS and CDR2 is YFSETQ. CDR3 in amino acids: CASSQTSGRIYEQFF. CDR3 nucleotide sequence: TGCGCCAGCAGCCAAACTAGCGGGAGGATCTATGAGCAGTTCTTC. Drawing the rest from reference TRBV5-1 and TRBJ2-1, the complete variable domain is KAGVTQTPRYLIKTRGQQVTLSCSPISGHRSVSWYQQTPGQGLQFLFEYFSETQRNKGNFPGRFSGRQFSNSRSEMNVSTLELGDSALYLCASSQTSGRIYEQFFGPGTRLTVL.

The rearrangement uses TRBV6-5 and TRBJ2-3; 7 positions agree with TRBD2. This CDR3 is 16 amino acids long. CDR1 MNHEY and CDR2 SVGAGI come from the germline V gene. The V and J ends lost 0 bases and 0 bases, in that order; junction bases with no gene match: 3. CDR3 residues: CASSYSAGASTDTQYF. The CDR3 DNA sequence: TGTGCCAGCAGTTACTCGGCGGGAGCTAGCACAGATACGCAGTATTTT.